Below are 2 T cell receptor beta chains sequenced from a single sample in a study of T cell changes during pregnancy in multiple sclerosis. The assay was immunoSEQ multiplex PCR, and TCRdb's table has in-frame clones only and misses some. The sample records around 60,000 clones, around 90% being singletons. Sample: peripheral blood, taken in the first trimester of pregnancy. These receptors all come from a female donor with multiple sclerosis, enrolled in a pregnancy study.

This clone has just a few counts. The rearrangement uses TRBV4-3 and TRBJ1-1; D is uncertain. The V and J ends lost 0 bases and 3 bases respectively, with 14 bases between them. This CDR3 comprises 16 residues. Germline V CDR1 and CDR2: LGHNA, YSLEER. DNA of the CDR3: TGCGCCAGCAGCCAAGATCACGGAGGCCGGTACACTGAAGCTTTCTTT. This sequence encodes CASSQDHGGRYTEAFF.

V usage is TRBV9 and J usage is TRBJ1-2; 11 bases are a match to TRBD1. The CDR3 runs 14 residues. In germline, CDR1 is SGDLS, CDR2 YYNGEE. The V gene end was trimmed by 4 bases and the J gene end by 8 bases; junction bases not matched to a gene: 7. The CDR3 DNA reads TGTGCCAGCAGCAAAGGACAGGGGGCAAAGGGCTACACCTTC. The encoded protein is CASSKGQGAKGYTF.